The TCR beta chain under discussion was sequenced for a study of cytomegalovirus exposure and HLA in healthy donors. Primers included in the PCR were 60 Vbeta and 13 Jbeta primers. The assay was immunoSEQ multiplex PCR, and TCRdb's table has in-frame clones only and misses some. Of 120,000 or so clones listed, about 80% are singletons. Study-wide results and limits: Exclusion as indistinguishable affected some V segments, including TRBV6-2 and TRBV6-3.

Comment on this clone: The antigen is undetermined.

Germline lookup yields CDR1 LNHDA and CDR2 SQIVND (reference sequence). Trimming took 5 bases from V and 0 from J; bases not matched to a gene: 3. The CDR3 is made up of 16 amino acids. This chain uses TRBV19 with TRBJ2-6; 8 bases are shared with TRBD1. The receptor was isolated from a man between 25 and 39 years old in good health and CMV-seropositive. Sequencing was done on a sample of PBMCs. CDR3 sequence reads: CASSGQGYSGANVLTF. In DNA form, the CDR3 reads TGTGCCAGTAGTGGACAGGGCTACTCTGGGGCCAACGTCCTGACTTTC.